This T cell receptor beta chain was obtained from a study of CD8+ T cells in alopecia areata. Study-wide context: Treated patients were given oral tofacitinib, which was dosed at 5 to 10 mg twice daily.

The CDR3 extends over 14 amino acids. Germline CDR1 is SSHAT and CDR2 is FNYEAQ (reference sequence). Reverse transcribed after extraction, RNA yielded cDNA as the sequencing template. Measured with immunoSEQ multiplex PCR; TCRdb has only the in-frame clones, and not every one. The sample includes some 190,000 clones, approximately 49% of them seen just once. This clone was detected only a few times. No antigen is known for it. Compared with germline, one end of the junction differs, possibly owing to a read error. Study observations and caveats: It was less clear whether patients shared TCRs than it was in mice, possibly because of HLA.

Documented treatment: oral pan-JAK inhibitor, 5-10 mg twice daily. This chain connects TRBV7-7 to TRBJ2-5; a possible D gene is TRBD2 (6 bases). The input for sequencing was CD8+ T cells sorted from blood, taken at roughly week 53, from a patient treated with tofacitinib. This sequence was found in a human donor with alopecia areata. CDR3 loop: CASSLGGGQETQYF. The CDR3 bases are TGTGCTAGCAGCTTAGGCGGAGGGCAAGAGACCCAGTACTTC.